This entry lists 2 T cell receptor beta chains sequenced from one sample in a study of human T cells and chemical hapten exposure (TCRdb year 2021). Read against the paper, the sample's time point label means: pre-sensitization, week 0. This specimen's treatment or condition label, interpreted: therapeutic diphenylcyclopropenone sensitization with weekly scalp DPC. Library prep was done by RACE. Sequencing used a NextSeq 500. TCRdb trimmed public reads at Q25 via fastp, called clones via MiXCR and kept in-frame beta chains. One record per CDR3 amino acid sequence lists the most common genes and DNA. The sample table shows a few hundred thousand distinct CDR3 sequences, and about 5% are seen once. The leading ten clones occupy around 8.6% of the sample. The sample in question was whole blood, obtained in connection with sensitization to the hapten diphenylcyclopropenone (DPC). These receptors were collected from a woman younger than 35 with alopecia areata. Some clones in this sample may be carry-over from other donors' samples.

The chain uses TRBV12-3 or TRBV12-4 and TRBJ1-6, with a tentative D call TRBD1 (6 bases). V gave up 4 bases and J gave up 10 bases, with 8 bases separating them. The CDR3 runs 12 residues. The CDR3 nucleotides are TGTGCCAGCAGTTACCAGGGGTCACCCCTCCACTTT. As protein: CASSYQGSPLHF.

The rearrangement joins TRBV4-3 to TRBJ1-6; D call uncertain. The CDR3 totals 13 residues. CDR1 is LGHNA, CDR2 YSLEER, per germline. Trimming pared 1 base from V and 7 bases from J, leaving 5 bases between. CDR3 residues: CASSQATNSPLHF. In DNA form, the CDR3 reads TGCGCCAGCAGCCAAGCCACAAATTCACCCCTCCACTTT.